This TCR beta chain was profiled in a study of cytomegalovirus exposure and HLA in healthy donors. This clone showed up just once. V shed 6 bases and J 9 bases; nucleotides not matched to a gene: 21. The germline V gene has CDR1 MNHEY and CDR2 SMNVEV (reference sequence). The CDR3 loop spans 18 amino acids. The donors were in the approximately 120-subject validation cohort; that cohort was separate from the approximately 670-subject first cohort. TCRdb's copy holds only in-frame clones and misses some; the assay was immunoSEQ multiplex PCR. The data show fewer than 150,000 clones, with 88% seen just once and 1.4% held by the top ten.

The sample comprised PBMCs. The TCR sequence derives from a man younger than 45 in good health and CMV-seronegative. The chain employs TRBV27 and TRBJ2-1; TRBD2 aligns across 9 bases. Here the CDR3 DNA reads TGTGCCAGCAGGCTCGGCCCCTGGGGTAGCGGGAGATCACCTGAGCAGTTCTTC. It is translated as CASRLGPWGSGRSPEQFF.